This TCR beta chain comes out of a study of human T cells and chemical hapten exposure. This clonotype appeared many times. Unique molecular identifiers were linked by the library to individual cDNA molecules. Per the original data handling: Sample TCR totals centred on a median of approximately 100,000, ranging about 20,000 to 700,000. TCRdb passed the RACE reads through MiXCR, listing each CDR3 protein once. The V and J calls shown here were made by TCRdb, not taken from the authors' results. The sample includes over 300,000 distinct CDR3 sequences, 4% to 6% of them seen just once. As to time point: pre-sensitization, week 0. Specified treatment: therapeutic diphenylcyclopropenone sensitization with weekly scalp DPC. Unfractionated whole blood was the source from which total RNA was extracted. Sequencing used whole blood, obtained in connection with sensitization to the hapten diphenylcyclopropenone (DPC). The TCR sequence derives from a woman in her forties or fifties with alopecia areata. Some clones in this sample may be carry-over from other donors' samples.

CDR3 amino acids: CASSLGGGFPYEQYF. The CDR3 DNA follows: TGTGCCAGCAGCTTGGGAGGGGGGTTCCCCTACGAGCAGTACTTC. The rearrangement joins TRBV5-5 to TRBJ2-7; D could derive from TRBD1 or TRBD2 (6 bases each). CDR3 size: 15 residues. Trimming shortened V by 0 bases and J by 2 bases, and 12 bases separated the two germline ends. Germline V CDR1 and CDR2: SGHKS, YYEKEE (reference sequence). The complete variable domain, with remaining parts taken from reference TRBV5-5 and TRBJ2-7, reads DAGVTQSPTHLIKTRGQQVTLRCSPISGHKSVSWYQQVLGQGPQFIFQYYEKEERGRGNFPDRFSARQFPNYSSELNVNALLLGDSALYLCASSLGGGFPYEQYFGPGTRLTVT.